These 16 T cell receptor beta chains came from one sample sequenced in a study of T cell responses to AZD1222 COVID-19 vaccine. Sequencing used immunoSEQ multiplex PCR; TCRdb keeps in-frame clones, though not all of them. In the table there are 40,000 to 55,000 clones, roughly 90% of which are singletons. The sample consisted of peripheral blood, taken 28 days after the second AZD1222 dose. The source of these receptors is an adult who received the AZD1222 COVID-19 vaccine.

The CDR3 DNA reads TGTGCCAGCAAGCCGGGACTAAACTCCTACGAGCAGTACTTC. Translated, it gives CASKPGLNSYEQYF. This chain connects TRBV2 to TRBJ2-7; TRBD2 aligns across 7 bases. The germline V gene has CDR1 SNHLY and CDR2 FYNNEI. The V gene end was trimmed by 7 bases and the J gene end by 0 bases; junction bases not matched to a gene: 6. This CDR3 is built from 14 residues.

V usage is TRBV19 and J usage is TRBJ1-2, with D uncertain. The germline V gene has CDR1 LNHDA and CDR2 SQIVND (reference sequence). V was clipped by 5 bases and J by 0 bases, with 13 bases between them. The CDR3 sequence is 15 residues long. The CDR3 reads CASSREALTNYGYTF. The CDR3, as DNA: TGTGCCAGTAGTCGGGAGGCCCTTACTAACTATGGCTACACCTTC.

The V call is TRBV6-5, the J call TRBJ1-1, with 9 positions matching TRBD1. CDR1 and CDR2 from the germline V gene are MNHEY and SVGAGI. The CDR3 has 14 amino acids. J was trimmed by 5 bases and V by 5 bases; bases with no gene match: 6. CDR3 nucleotide sequence: TGTGCCAGCAGTCCCGGGACAGGGATGACTGAAGCTTTCTTT. This translates into CASSPGTGMTEAFF.

This clone was recorded once. CDR3 sequence (DNA): TGCGCCAGCAGCCAAGATGGGGCGCGGGACAGGGTCAACACTGAAGCTTTCTTT. This sequence encodes CASSQDGARDRVNTEAFF. The gene calls are TRBV4-1 and TRBJ1-1, with 9 bases matching TRBD1. In germline, CDR1 is MGHRA, CDR2 YSYEKL. The CDR3 consists of 18 residues. V gave up 0 bases and J gave up 2 bases; unmatched junction bases: 10.

The CDR3 coding sequence is TGTGCCAGCAGGCACGGCTTCACTGAAGCTTTCTTT. This encodes CASRHGFTEAFF. The chain has TRBV6-5 and TRBJ1-1; D ambiguous. V was pared by 6 bases and J by 4 bases, with 9 bases between. CDR1 MNHEY and CDR2 SVGAGI come from the germline V gene. This CDR3 comprises 12 residues.

This clone was observed a handful of times. The chain recombines TRBV4-3 with TRBJ2-1, with 8 bases identical to TRBD1. This CDR3 comprises 15 residues. V lost 0 bases, J lost 7 bases, and 5 bases stayed unmatched. Looked up from germline, CDR1 is LGHNA and CDR2 is YSLEER. CDR3 sequence reads: CASSQDTGGRNEQFF. CDR3 in DNA: TGCGCCAGCAGCCAAGATACAGGGGGGAGGAATGAGCAGTTCTTC.

The chain links TRBV6-7 to TRBJ1-2; perhaps TRBD1 as D (5 bases). TRBV6-7 falls under the ORF class, with uncertain function. V was pared by 10 bases and J by 2 bases, with 17 bases between. The CDR3 sequence is 14 residues long. CDR3 residues: CANMPGTENYGYTF. The CDR3 DNA sequence: TGTGCCAACATGCCCGGGACTGAGAACTATGGCTACACCTTC.

The V gene is TRBV29-1, the J gene TRBJ1-1; D might be TRBD1 (5 bases). The ends were cut back, 3 bases at V and 5 bases at J, with 10 bases in the middle. This CDR3 spans 12 amino acids. Germline V gives CDR1 SQVTM, CDR2 ANQGSEA. The CDR3 DNA reads as TGCAGCGTTGAGCCGGAGGGGACTGAAGCTTTCTTT. This encodes CSVEPEGTEAFF.

The chain carries TRBV27 and TRBJ1-1; 7 positions agree with TRBD1. This CDR3 region has 14 residues. The V segment lost 5 bases and the J segment 9 bases; nucleotides outside the gene matches: 12. Germline V lookup: CDR1 MNHEY, CDR2 SMNVEV (reference sequence). Here the CDR3 DNA reads TGTGCCAGCAGTCCGGACAGGTTGCAACCACAAGCTTTCTTT. Protein: CASSPDRLQPQAFF.

This chain links TRBV30 with TRBJ2-1; D possibly corresponds to TRBD2 (6 bases). The germline V gene has CDR1 GTSNPN and CDR2 SVGIG (reference sequence). V was cut by 0 bases and J by 0 bases, with 18 bases left in between. This CDR3 has 18 amino acids. CDR3 nucleotide sequence: TGTGCCTGGAGTGTAGGGGTTGGCGGGAAGAGCTCCTACAATGAGCAGTTCTTC. Its translation: CAWSVGVGGKSSYNEQFF.

This clone was detected only a few times. The chain couples TRBV5-1 to TRBJ2-7, with 9 bases that match TRBD1. CDR3 length equals 14 residues. Looked up from germline, CDR1 is SGHRS and CDR2 is YFSETQ. The V gene end was trimmed by 1 base and the J gene end by 3 bases; junction bases not matched to a gene: 2. The CDR3 DNA reads as TGCGCCAGCAGCTTGTGGGGACAGGGCTACGAGCAGTACTTC. Translating it yields CASSLWGQGYEQYF.

The chain recombines TRBV4-1 with TRBJ1-5; TRBD1 might be the D (6 bases). CDR3 length equals 14 residues. The germline V gene has CDR1 MGHRA and CDR2 YSYEKL. V was clipped by 5 bases and J by 1 base, with 9 bases between them. CDR3 loop: CASSRGGSNQPQHF. The CDR3 region has the DNA TGCGCCAGCAGCAGGGGGGGGAGCAATCAGCCCCAGCATTTT.

The CDR3 reads CASSYLDRVDQYF. The CDR3 bases are TGTGCCAGCAGTTACCTGGACCGGGTGGACCAGTATTTT. V usage is TRBV6-2 or TRBV6-3 and J usage is TRBJ2-3; D remains ambiguous. V was pared by 2 bases and J by 12 bases, with 15 bases between. There are 13 residues in the CDR3. Germline lookup yields CDR1 MNHEY and CDR2 SVGEGT.

The V call is TRBV7-2, the J call TRBJ2-3; no clear D. V was cut by 3 bases and J by 3 bases, with 4 bases left in between. This CDR3 region has 12 residues. Germline CDR1 SGHTA, CDR2 FQGNSA. Here the CDR3 reads CASSLGTDTQYF. The CDR3 bases are TGTGCCAGCAGCTTGGGTACAGATACGCAGTATTTT. The full variable domain, completed using reference TRBV7-2 and TRBJ2-3, is GAGVSQSPSNKVTEKGKDVELRCDPISGHTALYWYRQSLGQGLEFLIYFQGNSAPDKSGLPSDRFSAERTGGSVSTLTIQRTQQEDSAVYLCASSLGTDTQYFGPGTRLTVL.

This clone appeared a few times. The rearrangement uses TRBV7-6 and TRBJ1-3; D is possibly TRBD1 (6 bases). Deletions cut 1 base from V and 7 bases from J, with 20 bases between. Germline values: CDR1 SGHVS, CDR2 FNYEAQ. This CDR3 contains 17 residues. The CDR3: CASSLDYRVSSENTIYF. CDR3 bases: TGTGCCAGCAGCTTAGATTACAGGGTGTCGTCAGAGAACACCATATATTTT. Full variable domain (outside the CDR3, taken from reference TRBV7-6 and TRBJ1-3): GAGVSQSPRYKVTKRGQDVALRCDPISGHVSLYWYRQALGQGPEFLTYFNYEAQQDKSGLPNDRFSAERPEGSISTLTIQRTEQRDSAMYRCASSLDYRVSSENTIYFGEGSWLTVV.

DNA for the CDR3: TGTGCCAGCAGCTCCGGGGGGGGCAACTATGGCTACACCTTC. Amino acids: CASSSGGGNYGYTF. The V call is TRBV3-1 (or the pseudogene TRBV3-2), the J call TRBJ1-2, with D perhaps matching TRBD1 (6 bases). The CDR3 is made up of 14 amino acids. Germline values: CDR1 LGHDT, CDR2 YNNKEL (reference sequence). With 5 bases removed from V and 2 bases from J, the gap between germline ends came to 12 bases.